The present T cell receptor beta chain was sequenced within a study of T-cell reconstitution after alpha-beta-depleted transplantation in children. Notes on the study in general: Several hundred expanded graft clones reportedly were the source of alpha-beta T cells about two months after transplant. Surviving recipient T cells and intrathymic progenitors accounted for some patients' high TCRbeta diversity at day 60. From newly produced T cells came most of the T-cell counts and diversity one year after transplant.

The germline V gene has CDR1 SGHRS and CDR2 YFSETQ. V was shortened by 4 bases and J by 5 bases, with 8 bases between the two germline ends. The length of the CDR3 is 12 residues. This sample's TCRbeta library carried unique molecular identifier barcodes. TCRdb fed the PCR reads into MiXCR, producing one record per CDR3 protein. The sample shows around 450,000 distinct CDR3 sequences, roughly 44% of them seen only once. About this clonotype: Its antigen is unknown.

The sequence was collected from a girl aged 2 to 9 with aplastic anemia, due to receive a stem cell transplant. The chain is built from TRBV5-1 and TRBJ2-3; D gene uncertain. The sequencing used PBMCs, collected before TCRalphabeta/CD19-depleted stem cell transplant. CDR3 region: CASSADGDTQYF. CDR3 in DNA: TGCGCCAGCAGCGCGGACGGAGATACGCAGTATTTT.